This T cell receptor (beta chain) was sequenced during a study of blood T cell repertoires in COVID-19. Study information: The origin of the acute and convalescent COVID-19 samples was the United States, Italy and Spain. Nucleic acid was either cDNA or gDNA, and it came from T cells, B-cell-depleted T cells, or PBMCs.

The V segment lost 3 bases and the J segment 6 bases; nucleotides outside the gene matches: 1. In germline, CDR1 is SGHNT, CDR2 YYREEE (reference sequence). This CDR3 is built from 14 residues. Per the original data handling: Amplification with reference gene primers provided the estimates of nucleated cell counts. Generated by immunoSEQ multiplex PCR, the TCRdb table keeps only in-frame clones and is missing some. Clonal size and the V and J genes are those of that table, whereas D and trimming came from the DNA. This table has about 300,000 clones, 65% to 85% appearing once. This sequence originates from a woman aged 50 to 60 with acute or convalescent COVID-19. This sequence joins TRBV5-4 and TRBJ2-2; 11 nucleotides line up with TRBD1. The sequencing sample was made of peripheral blood. In DNA form, the CDR3 reads TGTGCCAGCAGCTGGGGACAGGGGGCCGGGGAGCTGTTTTTT. Its protein is CASSWGQGAGELFF. The whole variable domain, filled in from reference TRBV5-4 and TRBJ2-2, reads ETGVTQSPTHLIKTRGQQVTLRCSSQSGHNTVSWYQQALGQGPQFIFQYYREEENGRGNFPPRFSGLQFPNYSSELNVNALELDDSALYLCASSWGQGAGELFFGEGSRLTVL.